The rows below give T cell receptor beta chains drawn from one sample of a study of cytomegalovirus exposure and HLA in healthy donors. Here immunoSEQ multiplex PCR was the method, and the copy in TCRdb shows in-frame clones only, minus some. The profile covers around 150,000 clones, with about 77% appearing a single time and roughly 2.8% taken by the ten largest. Sample: PBMCs. The receptors shown here come from a woman between 40 and 50 years old in good health and CMV-seropositive. Both conserved end residues are part of each CDR3. The D gene is left open where the match is weak. A row's size may be missing; if present it is once, few, many or a size class.

len: 18
j_gene: TRBJ2-6
abundance: -
v_gene: TRBV5-6
d_gene: TRBD2
CDR3nt: TGTGCCAGCAGCTTGGAATTAGCGGGCTTATCTGGGGCCAACGTCCTGACTTTC
CDR3aa: CASSLELAGLSGANVLTF

len: 16
j_gene: TRBJ2-7
abundance: once
v_gene: TRBV9
d_gene: -
CDR3nt: TGTGCCAGCCGCGGCCAGGTTGGGGCTAGGCGGTACGAGCAGTACTTC
CDR3aa: CASRGQVGARRYEQYF

len: 12
j_gene: TRBJ1-2
abundance: -
v_gene: TRBV28
d_gene: -
CDR3nt: TGTGCCAGCAGTCTGACAGCGAGGGGCTACACCTTC
CDR3aa: CASSLTARGYTF

len: 15
j_gene: TRBJ1-1
abundance: -
v_gene: TRBV5-1
d_gene: -
CDR3nt: TGCGCCAGCAGCTTGTGGGAGACCAAGAACACTGGAGCTTTCTTT
CDR3aa: CASSLWETKNTGAFF

len: 17
j_gene: TRBJ2-1
abundance: -
v_gene: TRBV4-3
d_gene: TRBD2
CDR3nt: TGCGCCAGCAGCCAAGATAGAGGCGGGAGCCCGTACAATGAGCAGTTCTTC
CDR3aa: CASSQDRGGSPYNEQFF

len: 15
j_gene: TRBJ2-3
abundance: -
v_gene: TRBV29-1
d_gene: TRBD1
CDR3nt: TGCAGCGTTGAACCGGGACAGGGATTCACAGATACGCAGTATTTT
CDR3aa: CSVEPGQGFTDTQYF

len: 15
j_gene: TRBJ2-1
abundance: -
v_gene: TRBV7-9
d_gene: -
CDR3nt: TGTGCCAGCAGCCCGACCGGCGGGGGCGGGGATGAGCAGTTCTTC
CDR3aa: CASSPTGGGGDEQFF

len: 15
j_gene: TRBJ1-2
abundance: few
v_gene: TRBV4-3
d_gene: TRBD1
CDR3nt: TGCGCCAGCAGCCAAGCCGGTGGACAGGACTATGGCTACACCTTC
CDR3aa: CASSQAGGQDYGYTF

len: 14
j_gene: TRBJ2-5
abundance: -
v_gene: TRBV7-9
d_gene: TRBD1
CDR3nt: TGTGCCAGCAGCTTCCCACAGGGGCAAGAGACCCAGTACTTC
CDR3aa: CASSFPQGQETQYF

len: 15
j_gene: TRBJ2-2
abundance: -
v_gene: TRBV18
d_gene: -
CDR3nt: TGTGCCAGCTCACCAGGGCAGGGGAACACCGGGGAGCTGTTTTTT
CDR3aa: CASSPGQGNTGELFF

len: 15
j_gene: TRBJ2-3
abundance: -
v_gene: TRBV11-2
d_gene: TRBD2
CDR3nt: TGTGCCAGCAGCTTACGCGGGGGGGCCACAGATACGCAGTATTTT
CDR3aa: CASSLRGGATDTQYF

len: 14
j_gene: TRBJ1-1
abundance: -
v_gene: TRBV28
d_gene: -
CDR3nt: TGTGCCAGCAGCGCGGACAGTGTGAACACTGAAGCTTTCTTT
CDR3aa: CASSADSVNTEAFF

len: 18
j_gene: TRBJ2-5
abundance: -
v_gene: TRBV11-2
d_gene: TRBD2
CDR3nt: TGTGCCAGCAGCTACCTGAGGGATAAACTAGCGGGTCTCCATACCCAGTACTTC
CDR3aa: CASSYLRDKLAGLHTQYF

len: 17
j_gene: TRBJ2-1
abundance: -
v_gene: TRBV4-1
d_gene: TRBD2
CDR3nt: TGCGCCAGCAGCCAATATCCGGTAGCGGGAGTTTGGAATGAGCAGTTCTTC
CDR3aa: CASSQYPVAGVWNEQFF

len: 15
j_gene: TRBJ1-1
abundance: -
v_gene: TRBV18
d_gene: TRBD1
CDR3nt: TGTGCCAGCTCAACAGGGACAGGATTGAACACTGAAGCTTTCTTT
CDR3aa: CASSTGTGLNTEAFF

len: 18
j_gene: TRBJ1-6
abundance: -
v_gene: TRBV7-2
d_gene: TRBD1
CDR3nt: TGTGCCAGCAGCCTATCCCCGGGACAGGGGAGCGGTAATTCACCCCTCCACTTT
CDR3aa: CASSLSPGQGSGNSPLHF

len: 15
j_gene: TRBJ1-5
abundance: many
v_gene: TRBV7-2
d_gene: -
CDR3nt: TGTGCCAGCAGCTTAGACAGGGATAGCAATCAGCCCCAGCATTTT
CDR3aa: CASSLDRDSNQPQHF

len: 13
j_gene: TRBJ1-5
abundance: -
v_gene: TRBV30
d_gene: -
CDR3nt: TGTGCCTGGAGTAGGAGGGATAATCAGCCCCAGCATTTT
CDR3aa: CAWSRRDNQPQHF

len: 13
j_gene: TRBJ1-1
abundance: few
v_gene: TRBV4-3
d_gene: -
CDR3nt: TGCGCCAGCAGCCAAGATCAGGGACTTCCAGGGTTCTTT
CDR3aa: CASSQDQGLPGFF

len: 15
j_gene: TRBJ2-5
abundance: -
v_gene: TRBV6-6
d_gene: -
CDR3nt: TGTGCCAGCGAGGTGGGTTTTGGCGGGGGCACGGCCCAGTACTTC
CDR3aa: CASEVGFGGGTAQYF

len: 15
j_gene: TRBJ2-7
abundance: -
v_gene: TRBV11-3
d_gene: TRBD2
CDR3nt: TGTGCCAGCAGCTATGATGGACTAGAAGGGTACGAGCAGTACTTC
CDR3aa: CASSYDGLEGYEQYF

len: 12
j_gene: TRBJ2-3
abundance: -
v_gene: TRBV12-5
d_gene: -
CDR3nt: TGTGCTAGTGGTACCCGGGGAGATACGCAGTATTTT
CDR3aa: CASGTRGDTQYF

len: 15
j_gene: TRBJ2-2
abundance: few
v_gene: TRBV10-1
d_gene: TRBD1
CDR3nt: TGCGCCAGCAGTGAGCAGGGGGTAGAGATCGGGGAGCTGTTTTTT
CDR3aa: CASSEQGVEIGELFF

len: 12
j_gene: TRBJ1-1
abundance: -
v_gene: TRBV6-5
d_gene: -
CDR3nt: TGTGCCACCCGGAGGCCGGGGAATGAAGCTTTCTTT
CDR3aa: CATRRPGNEAFF